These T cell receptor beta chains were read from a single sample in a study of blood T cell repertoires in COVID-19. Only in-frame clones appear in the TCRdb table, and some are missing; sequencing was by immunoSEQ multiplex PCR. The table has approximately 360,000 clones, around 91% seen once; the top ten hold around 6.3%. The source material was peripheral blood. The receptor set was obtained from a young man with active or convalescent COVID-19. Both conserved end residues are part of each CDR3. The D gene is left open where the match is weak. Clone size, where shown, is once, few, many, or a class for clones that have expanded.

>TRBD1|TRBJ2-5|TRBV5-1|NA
CASSLEGAPRETQYF
TGCGCCAGCAGCTTGGAGGGGGCTCCGAGGGAGACCCAGTACTTC
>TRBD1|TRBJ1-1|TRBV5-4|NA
CASSFYQQGRNTEAFF
TGTGCCAGCAGCTTTTATCAACAGGGGCGGAACACTGAAGCTTTCTTT
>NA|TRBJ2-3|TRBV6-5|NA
CASSLARDTQYF
TGTGCCAGCAGTCTAGCGCGAGATACGCAGTATTTT
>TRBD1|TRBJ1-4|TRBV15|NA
CATSRDRDRTNEKLFF
TGTGCCACCAGCAGAGATAGGGACAGAACAAATGAAAAACTGTTTTTT
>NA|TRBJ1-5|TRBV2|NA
CASSSDIYQPQHF
TGTGCCAGCAGCTCCGACATTTATCAGCCCCAGCATTTT
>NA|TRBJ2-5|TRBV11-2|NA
CASSPQASGKETQYF
TGTGCCAGCAGCCCCCAAGCATCCGGGAAAGAGACCCAGTACTTC
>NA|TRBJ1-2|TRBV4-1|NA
CASSQLRDKLDYTF
TGCGCCAGCAGCCAACTTCGGGACAAACTGGACTACACCTTC
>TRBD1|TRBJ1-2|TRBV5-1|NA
CASSLPGTGHGVGYTF
TGCGCCAGCAGCTTGCCCGGGACAGGCCATGGGGTAGGCTACACCTTC
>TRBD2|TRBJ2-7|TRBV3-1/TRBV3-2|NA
CASSLAGGLEQYF
TGTGCCAGCAGCTTAGCGGGGGGGCTCGAGCAGTACTTC
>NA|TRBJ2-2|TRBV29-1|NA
CSGRTTGELFF
TGCAGCGGAAGGACAACCGGGGAGCTGTTTTTT
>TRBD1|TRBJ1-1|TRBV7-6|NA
CASSLAGTGGFKQTEAFF
TGTGCCAGCAGCTTAGCTGGGACAGGGGGGTTTAAACAGACTGAAGCTTTCTTT
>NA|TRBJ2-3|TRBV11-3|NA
CASSPGYDTQYF
TGTGCCAGCAGCCCGGGATACGATACGCAGTATTTT
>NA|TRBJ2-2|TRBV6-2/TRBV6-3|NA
CASSYSTGNTGELFF
TGTGCCAGCAGTTACTCGACAGGTAACACCGGGGAGCTGTTTTTT
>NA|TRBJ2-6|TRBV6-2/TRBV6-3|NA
CASSPHRNGANVLTF
TGTGCCAGCAGCCCTCACAGGAATGGGGCCAACGTGCTGACTTTC
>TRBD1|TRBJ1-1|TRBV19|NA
CASQDRGLTEAFF
TGTGCCAGTCAGGACAGGGGCCTCACTGAAGCTTTCTTT
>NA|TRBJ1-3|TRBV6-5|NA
CASSSRGHSGNTIYF
TGTGCCAGCAGTTCTAGGGGACACTCTGGAAACACCATATATTTT
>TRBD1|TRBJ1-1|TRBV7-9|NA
CASSLVGTGSGTEAFF
TGTGCCAGCAGCTTAGTCGGGACAGGGTCGGGCACTGAAGCTTTCTTT
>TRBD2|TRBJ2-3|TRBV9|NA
CASSVIAGGVDTQYF
TGTGCCAGCAGCGTTATAGCGGGAGGGGTTGATACGCAGTATTTT
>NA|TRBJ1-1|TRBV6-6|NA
CASNWGEETEAFF
TGTGCCAGCAACTGGGGCGAAGAAACTGAAGCTTTCTTT
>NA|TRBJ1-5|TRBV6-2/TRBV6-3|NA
CASSYVAGMGNQPQHF
TGTGCCAGCAGTTACGTTGCGGGGATGGGCAATCAGCCCCAGCATTTT
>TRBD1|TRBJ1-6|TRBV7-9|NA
CASSPGDSSNSPLHF
TGTGCCAGCAGCCCGGGGGACAGCTCTAATTCACCCCTCCACTTT
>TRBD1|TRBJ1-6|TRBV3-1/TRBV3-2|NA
CASSRSGGNSPLHF
TGTGCCAGCAGCCGATCAGGGGGGAATTCACCCCTCCACTTT
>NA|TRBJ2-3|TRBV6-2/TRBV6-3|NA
CASSYSAGAQYF
TGTGCCAGCAGTTACTCCGCGGGGGCCCAGTATTTT
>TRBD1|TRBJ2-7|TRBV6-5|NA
CASSFEDRGLNEQYF
TGTGCCAGCAGTTTCGAGGACAGGGGGCTTAACGAGCAGTACTTC
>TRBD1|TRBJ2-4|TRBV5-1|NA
CASSSTGGGPKNIQYF
TGCGCCAGCAGCTCTACAGGGGGCGGACCCAAAAACATTCAGTACTTC
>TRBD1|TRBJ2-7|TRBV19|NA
CASSIGTGNLEQYF
TGTGCCAGTAGTATCGGGACAGGGAACTTGGAGCAGTACTTC
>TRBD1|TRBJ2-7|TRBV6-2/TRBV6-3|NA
CASTPGTGGYEQYF
TGTGCCAGCACCCCCGGGACAGGGGGATACGAGCAGTACTTC
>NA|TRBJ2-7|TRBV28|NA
CASSLLGRVDYEQYF
TGTGCCAGCAGTTTATTAGGTCGGGTTGACTACGAGCAGTACTTC
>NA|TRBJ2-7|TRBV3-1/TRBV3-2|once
CASSQVGTRDYEQYF
TGTGCCAGCAGCCAAGTTGGAACTAGAGACTACGAGCAGTACTTC
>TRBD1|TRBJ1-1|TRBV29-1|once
CSVDREDPEAFF
TGCAGCGTGGACAGGGAGGATCCTGAAGCTTTCTTT
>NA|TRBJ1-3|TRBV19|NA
CASSMIGGTGNTIYF
TGTGCCAGTAGTATGATCGGGGGGACTGGAAACACCATATATTTT
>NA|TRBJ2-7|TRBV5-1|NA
CASSLVAVSSYEQYF
TGCGCCAGCAGCTTGGTGGCAGTCAGCTCCTACGAGCAGTACTTC
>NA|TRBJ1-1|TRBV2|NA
CANQLRQHTEAFF
TGTGCCAACCAACTGAGGCAACACACTGAAGCTTTCTTT
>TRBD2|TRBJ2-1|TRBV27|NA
CASSLLTSGGPNNEQFF
TGTGCCAGCAGTCTGTTGACTAGCGGGGGGCCCAACAATGAGCAGTTCTTC
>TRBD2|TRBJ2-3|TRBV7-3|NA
CASSLIGGSDTQYF
TGTGCCAGCAGCCTAATCGGGGGGTCAGATACGCAGTATTTT
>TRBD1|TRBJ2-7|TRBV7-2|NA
CASSRGQGGYEQYF
TGTGCCAGCAGCCGGGGACAGGGTGGTTACGAGCAGTACTTC
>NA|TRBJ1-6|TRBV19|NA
CASSWIEANSPLHF
TGTGCCAGTAGTTGGATAGAGGCTAATTCACCCCTCCACTTT
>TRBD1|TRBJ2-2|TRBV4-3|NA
CASSQDWQGAAGELFF
TGCGCCAGCAGCCAAGATTGGCAGGGGGCCGCCGGGGAGCTGTTTTTT
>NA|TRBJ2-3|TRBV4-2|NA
CASNSNIGGGRGTDTQYF
TGTGCCAGCAATTCCAATATAGGGGGGGGCCGGGGCACAGATACGCAGTATTTT
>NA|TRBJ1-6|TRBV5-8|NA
CASSGGSGANNSPLHF
TGTGCCAGCAGCGGTGGATCAGGGGCCAATAATTCACCCCTCCACTTT
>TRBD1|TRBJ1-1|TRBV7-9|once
CASSWTGMNTEAFF
TGTGCCAGCAGCTGGACAGGGATGAACACTGAAGCTTTCTTT
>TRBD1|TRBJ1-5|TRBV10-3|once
CAIRASTGGSFGNQPQHF
TGTGCCATCAGGGCCTCGACAGGGGGCAGTTTTGGCAATCAGCCCCAGCATTTT
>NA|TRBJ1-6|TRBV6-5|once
CASSSWADSSPLHF
TGTGCCAGCAGTTCGTGGGCAGACAGTTCACCCCTCCACTTT
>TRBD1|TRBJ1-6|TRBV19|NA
CASSKGQGSSYNSPLHF
TGTGCCAGTAGTAAGGGACAGGGAAGCTCCTATAATTCACCCCTCCACTTT
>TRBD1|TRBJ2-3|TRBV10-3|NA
CAIKQGTDTDTQYF
TGTGCCATCAAACAAGGGACAGACACAGATACGCAGTATTTT
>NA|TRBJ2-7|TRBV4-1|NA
CASSQDPLGNPEQYF
TGCGCCAGCAGCCAAGACCCCCTCGGGAATCCGGAGCAGTACTTC
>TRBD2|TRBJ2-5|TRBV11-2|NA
CASSLVPAGDRETQYF
TGTGCCAGCAGCTTAGTGCCAGCGGGAGATAGGGAGACCCAGTACTTC
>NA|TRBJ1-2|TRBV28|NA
CASSFGTNYGYTF
TGTGCCAGCAGTTTCGGGACAAACTATGGCTACACCTTC
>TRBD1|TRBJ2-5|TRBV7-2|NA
CASSLDRGETQYF
TGTGCCAGCAGCCTTGACAGGGGAGAGACCCAGTACTTC
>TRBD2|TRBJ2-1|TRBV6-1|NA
CASSARRAGGYNEQFF
TGTGCCAGCAGTGCTCGGAGAGCGGGAGGTTACAATGAGCAGTTCTTC
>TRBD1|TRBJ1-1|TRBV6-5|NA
CASGTGGSAEAFF
TGTGCCAGCGGTACAGGGGGGTCGGCGGAAGCTTTCTTT
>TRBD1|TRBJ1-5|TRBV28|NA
CASSRKLTGVSNQPQHF
TGTGCCAGCAGTCGAAAACTTACAGGGGTGAGCAATCAGCCCCAGCATTTT
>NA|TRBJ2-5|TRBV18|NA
CASSPQRAETQYF
TGTGCCAGCTCACCACAACGCGCCGAGACCCAGTACTTC
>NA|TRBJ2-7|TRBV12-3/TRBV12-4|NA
CASSHPRSYEQYF
TGTGCCAGCAGCCACCCGCGGTCCTACGAGCAGTACTTC
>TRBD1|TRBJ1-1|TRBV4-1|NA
CASSHAPTGGNTEAFF
TGCGCCAGCAGCCATGCCCCGACAGGGGGGAACACTGAAGCTTTCTTT